This TCR beta chain was documented in a study of cytomegalovirus exposure and HLA in healthy donors. Overall study: Genotyping of 400 or so donors showed that around 85% belonged to the Caucasian-associated ancestry cluster. General study points: Reported performance of the classifier showed diagnosis of cytomegalovirus status with high specificity and sensitivity. Through in vitro validation, a few CMV-associated chains were shown to be specific for CMV antigens. In a later analysis, TCR beta V- and J-gene trimming was associated with a missense DCLRE1C variant.

The germline gives CDR1 MDHEN, CDR2 SYDVKM. The V end was cut by 3 bases, the J end by 0 bases, with 10 bases between. CDR3 length: 15 residues. Both 60 Vbeta primers and 13 Jbeta primers went into the PCR. Sequencing was performed with immunoSEQ multiplex PCR; in TCRdb, only in-frame clones are kept and a portion is missing. The sample has roughly 190,000 clones, around 78% seen once. About this clone itself: The antigen remains unidentified.

This sequence originates from a woman aged 25 to 39 in good health and CMV-seropositive. Material for sequencing was PBMCs. The chain uses TRBV28 and TRBJ2-3; D possibly corresponds to TRBD1 (5 bases). The CDR3 nucleotides read TGTGCCAGCAGTTTGGCAGGACAAAGCACAGATACGCAGTATTTT. It specifies CASSLAGQSTDTQYF.